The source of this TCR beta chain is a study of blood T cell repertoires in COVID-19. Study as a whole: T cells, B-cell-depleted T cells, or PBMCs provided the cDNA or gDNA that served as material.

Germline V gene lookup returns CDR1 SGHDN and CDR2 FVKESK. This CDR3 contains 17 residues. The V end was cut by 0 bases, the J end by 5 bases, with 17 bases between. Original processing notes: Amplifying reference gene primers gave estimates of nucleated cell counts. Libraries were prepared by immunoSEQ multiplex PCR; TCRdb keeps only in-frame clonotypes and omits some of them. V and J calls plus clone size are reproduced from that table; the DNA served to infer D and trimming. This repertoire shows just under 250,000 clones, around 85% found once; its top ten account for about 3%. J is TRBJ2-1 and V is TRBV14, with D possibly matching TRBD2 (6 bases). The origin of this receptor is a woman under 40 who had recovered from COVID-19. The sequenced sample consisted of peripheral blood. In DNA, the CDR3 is TGTGCCAGCAGCCAAGACATCGCGGGGCCAATTAACAATGAGCAGTTCTTC. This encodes CASSQDIAGPINNEQFF. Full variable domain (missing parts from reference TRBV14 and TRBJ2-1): EAGVTQFPSHSVIEKGQTVTLRCDPISGHDNLYWYRRVMGKEIKFLLHFVKESKQDESGMPNNRFLAERTGGTYSTLKVQPAELEDSGVYFCASSQDIAGPINNEQFFGPGTRLTVL.